This TCR beta chain is drawn from a study of shared clonotypes between healthy human individuals (dated by TCRdb to about 2020). At the level of the whole study: The cohort comprised two women and three men aged 18 to 49 years. Libraries were prepared and TCR repertoires were sequenced by different laboratories using diverse techniques, in order to increase sequencing depth and limit assay-specific biases. To estimate repertoire size and how much clonotypes are shared between individuals, the study performed deep sequencing of blood TCR repertoires from 4 to 6 healthy adults. Each donor's leukapheresis produced roughly between about 0.8 and 10 billion PBMCs. The research as a whole found: Only blood was sampled, and tissue TCR repertoires likely differ from those in blood. Based on pairwise subsampling, the degree of clonotype sharing among donors was expected to be affected by sequencing depth. Because the study included only a small number of donors, the genetic and exposure-history diversity represented was limited.

The V end gives up 1 base and the J end 1 base, leaving 8 bases in the junction not matched to a gene. From the germline V gene, CDR1 is MNHNS and CDR2 is SASEGT. The CDR3, cysteine through phenylalanine, is 17 amino acids long. Just CDR3 DNA is preserved here, 51 bases in frame from base 1. Using the deep immunoSEQ assay, multiplex PCR amplified TCR CDR3 regions from genomic DNA. Extracted genomic DNA from each cell subset was distributed evenly across all wells of several immunoSEQ 96-well plates, and each plate was treated as a replicate. For unsorted PBMC, 300 ng of genomic DNA, equivalent to around 30,000 T cell genomes, went into each replicate PCR. Ten immunoSEQ deep assay plates were used to sequence the unsorted PBMC genomic DNA. Purified libraries were quantified with a Qubit 3.0 fluorometer, sized on a Bioanalyzer 2100, and re-quantified with the KAPA Library Quantification kit. A separate single-read 150-cycle Illumina NextSeq 550 flow cell was used to sequence each immunoSEQ 96-well plate. On the authors' methods: Because the immunoSEQ output included only junctional sequences and no quality scores, the filtering could not be the same as the filtering used for full-length reads. Sequences were annotated with PyIR, a Python wrapper for IgBLAST v1.9, and V/J genes and CDR3 were assigned using IMGT germline references. Reads were removed for weak V/J assignments (E-value above 1e-6), missing CDR3, stop codons, out-of-frame junctions, or ambiguous translated residues. V3J clonotypes were defined as sequences sharing the same inferred V gene, J gene, and CDR3 amino acid sequence. Percentage overlap between repertoires was calculated by dividing the number of shared unique clonotypes by the size of the smaller repertoire. Repertoire richness was assessed with RTK rarefaction, the Chao1 estimator, and Recon v2.1 estimates of unobserved clonotypes. The table was pulled from immuneACCESS by TCRdb, which kept in-frame rearrangements only. Such tables lose some clones; where checked, under half of the loss comes from unresolved V genes, and the rest has no known cause. V, J and clone size reflect that table, while D and trimming were determined from the DNA. Present in this sample are hundreds of thousands of clones, around 80% of which were seen just once. 12% of the sample belongs to the ten largest clones.

The donors were healthy, HIV-negative adults with no recently reported acute infections or vaccinations. All donors were Caucasian adults living in Nashville, Tennessee, USA. In the unsorted samples, some 94 million PBMCs were counted, and genomic DNA was extracted using the QIAamp DNA Blood Mini kit. Blood was collected by leukapheresis, and PBMCs were isolated by Ficoll-Histopaque density gradient centrifugation and then cryopreserved in liquid nitrogen vapor phase. About this clone itself: Its antigen remains unidentified. No base qualities exist here, and no much larger clone lies one base off it.

The clonotype was recovered from a woman between 40 and 50 years old in good health. Some clones in this sample may be carry-over from other donors' samples. The chain is encoded by TRBV6-1 joined to TRBJ2-7, with 9 bases aligning to TRBD1. Sequences were obtained from PBMCs. The sequence in DNA is TGTGCCAGCAGTGAAGTGACCCGGGACAGGGTATCCTACGAGCAGTACTTC. The translation is CASSEVTRDRVSYEQYF.